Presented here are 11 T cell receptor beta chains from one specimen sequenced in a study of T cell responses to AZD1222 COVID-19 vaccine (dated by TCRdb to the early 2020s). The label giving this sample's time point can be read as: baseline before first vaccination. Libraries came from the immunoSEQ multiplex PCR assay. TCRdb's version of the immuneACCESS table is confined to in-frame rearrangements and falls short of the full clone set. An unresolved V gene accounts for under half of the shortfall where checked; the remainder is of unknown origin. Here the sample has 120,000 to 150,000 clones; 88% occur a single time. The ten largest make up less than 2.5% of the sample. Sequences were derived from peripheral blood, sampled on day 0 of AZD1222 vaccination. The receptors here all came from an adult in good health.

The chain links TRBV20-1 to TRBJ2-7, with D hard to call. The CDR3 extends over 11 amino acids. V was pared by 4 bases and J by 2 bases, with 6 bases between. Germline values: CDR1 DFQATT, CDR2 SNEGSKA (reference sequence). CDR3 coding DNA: TGCAGTGCTACTCCCGCCTACGAGCAGTACTTC. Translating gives CSATPAYEQYF.

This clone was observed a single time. In DNA, the CDR3 is TGTGCCAGCAGCCCAAACCCCGGGACAGGGGGCCACGAGCAGTACTTC. Translation gives CASSPNPGTGGHEQYF. The chain recombines TRBV6-2 or TRBV6-3 with TRBJ2-7; 12 nucleotides agree with TRBD1. V trimming: 6 bases; J trimming: 5 bases; junction bases outside the gene matches: 11. From germline, CDR1 is MNHEY and CDR2 SVGEGT. CDR3 length equals 16 residues.

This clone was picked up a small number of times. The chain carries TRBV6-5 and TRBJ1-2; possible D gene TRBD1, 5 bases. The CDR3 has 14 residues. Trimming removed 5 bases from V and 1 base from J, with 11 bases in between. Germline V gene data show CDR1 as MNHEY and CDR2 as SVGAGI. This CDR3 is CASSPIGGNYGYTF. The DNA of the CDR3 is TGTGCCAGCAGTCCCATTGGGGGTAACTATGGCTACACCTTC.

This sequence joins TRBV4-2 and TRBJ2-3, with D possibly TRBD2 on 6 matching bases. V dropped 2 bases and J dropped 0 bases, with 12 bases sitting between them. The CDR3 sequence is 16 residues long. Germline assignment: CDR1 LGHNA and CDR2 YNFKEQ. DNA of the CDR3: TGTGCCAGCAGCCAATGGATGGGGAGGAGCACAGATACGCAGTATTTT. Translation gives CASSQWMGRSTDTQYF.

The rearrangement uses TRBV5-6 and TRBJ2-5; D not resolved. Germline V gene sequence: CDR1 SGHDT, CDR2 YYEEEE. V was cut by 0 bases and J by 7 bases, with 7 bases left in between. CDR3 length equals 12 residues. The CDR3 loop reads CASSLGPGTQYF. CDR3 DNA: TGTGCCAGCAGCTTGGGGCCAGGGACCCAGTACTTC.

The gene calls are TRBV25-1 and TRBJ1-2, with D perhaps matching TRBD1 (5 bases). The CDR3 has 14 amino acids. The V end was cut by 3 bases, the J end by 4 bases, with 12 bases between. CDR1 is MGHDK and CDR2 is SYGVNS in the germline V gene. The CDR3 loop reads CASSDIDRAYGYTF. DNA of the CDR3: TGTGCCAGCAGTGACATTGACAGAGCCTATGGCTACACCTTC.

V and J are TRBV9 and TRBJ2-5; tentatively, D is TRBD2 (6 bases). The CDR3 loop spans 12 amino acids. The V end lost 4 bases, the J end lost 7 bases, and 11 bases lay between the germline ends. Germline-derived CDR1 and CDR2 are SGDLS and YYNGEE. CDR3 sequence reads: CASSNLGGTQYF. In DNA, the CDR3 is TGTGCCAGCAGCAACCTGGGGGGGACCCAGTACTTC.

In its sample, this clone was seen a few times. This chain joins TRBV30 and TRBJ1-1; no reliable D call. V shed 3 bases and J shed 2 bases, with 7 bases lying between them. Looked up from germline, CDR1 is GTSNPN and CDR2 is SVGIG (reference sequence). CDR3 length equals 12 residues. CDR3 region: CAWRGSNTEAFF. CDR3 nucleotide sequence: TGTGCCTGGAGGGGCAGCAACACTGAAGCTTTCTTT.

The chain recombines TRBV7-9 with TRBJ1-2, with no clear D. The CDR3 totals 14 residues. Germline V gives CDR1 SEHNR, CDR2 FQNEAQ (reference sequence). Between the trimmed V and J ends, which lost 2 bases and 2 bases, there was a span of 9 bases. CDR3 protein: CASSLLTENYGYTF. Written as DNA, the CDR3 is TGTGCCAGCAGCTTATTAACCGAGAACTATGGCTACACCTTC.

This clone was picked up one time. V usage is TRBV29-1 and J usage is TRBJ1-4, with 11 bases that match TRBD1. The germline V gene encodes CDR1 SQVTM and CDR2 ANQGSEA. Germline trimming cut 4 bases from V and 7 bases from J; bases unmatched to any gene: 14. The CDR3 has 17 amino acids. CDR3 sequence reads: CSVGVRDRGKVSEKLFF. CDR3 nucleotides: TGCAGCGTTGGGGTCCGGGACAGGGGGAAGGTGAGTGAAAAACTGTTTTTT. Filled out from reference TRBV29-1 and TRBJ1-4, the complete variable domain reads SAVISQKPSRDICQRGTSLTIQCQVDSQVTMMFWYRQQPGQSLTLIATANQGSEATYESGFVIDKFPISRPNLTFSTLTVSNMSPEDSSIYLCSVGVRDRGKVSEKLFFGSGTQLSVL.

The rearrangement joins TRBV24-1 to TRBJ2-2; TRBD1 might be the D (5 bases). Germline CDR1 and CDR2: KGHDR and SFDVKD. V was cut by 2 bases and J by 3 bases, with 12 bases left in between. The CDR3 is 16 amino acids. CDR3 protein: CATSDWTPVDTGELFF. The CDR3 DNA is TGTGCCACCAGTGATTGGACACCAGTGGACACCGGGGAGCTGTTTTTT.